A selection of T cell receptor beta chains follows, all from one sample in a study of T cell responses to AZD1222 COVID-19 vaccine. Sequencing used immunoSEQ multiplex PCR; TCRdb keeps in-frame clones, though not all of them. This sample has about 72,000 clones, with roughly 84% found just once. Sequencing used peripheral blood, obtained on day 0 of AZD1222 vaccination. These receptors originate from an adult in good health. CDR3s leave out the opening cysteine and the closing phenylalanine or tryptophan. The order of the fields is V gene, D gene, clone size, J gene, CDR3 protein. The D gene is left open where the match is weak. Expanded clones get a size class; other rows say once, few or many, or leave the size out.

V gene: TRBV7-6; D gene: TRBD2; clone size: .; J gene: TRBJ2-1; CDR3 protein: ASSPSGGYNEQF
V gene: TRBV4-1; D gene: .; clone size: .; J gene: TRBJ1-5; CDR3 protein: ASSLFSHQPQH
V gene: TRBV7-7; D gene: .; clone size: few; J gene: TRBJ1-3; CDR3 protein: ASSLSGNGNTIY
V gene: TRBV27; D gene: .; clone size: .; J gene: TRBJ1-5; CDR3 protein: ASSYRPGGDQPQH
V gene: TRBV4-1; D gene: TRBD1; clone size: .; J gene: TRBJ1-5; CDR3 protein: ASSQASPGGLYQPQH
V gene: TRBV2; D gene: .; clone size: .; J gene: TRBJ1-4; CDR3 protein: ASREEVEKLF
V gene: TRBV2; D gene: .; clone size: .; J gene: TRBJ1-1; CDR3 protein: ASSSGVNTEAF
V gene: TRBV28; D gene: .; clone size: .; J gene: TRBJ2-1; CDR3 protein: ASTGYNEQF
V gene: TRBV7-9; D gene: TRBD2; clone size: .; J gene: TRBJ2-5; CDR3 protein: ASSLLGGGQETQY
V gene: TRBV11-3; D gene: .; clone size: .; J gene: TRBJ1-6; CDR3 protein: ASSLESNSPLH